This T cell receptor (beta chain) was sequenced for a study of blood T cell repertoires in COVID-19. About the study: PBMCs, B-cell-depleted T cells, or T cells were the source of the cDNA or gDNA that made up the material.

V was clipped by 2 bases and J by 3 bases; unmatched bases: 2. This CDR3 region has 15 residues. Germline V lookup: CDR1 SEHNR, CDR2 FQNEAQ (reference sequence). Data came from immunoSEQ multiplex PCR; TCRdb stores just in-frame clones and leaves some out. The sample includes about 230,000 clones, around 85% of them seen just once. V gene TRBV7-9 combines with J gene TRBJ2-2, with 8 bases matching TRBD2. Input material: peripheral blood. The clonotype comes from a middle-aged man with COVID-19, enrolled during active disease. The CDR3 is CASSLRRGDTGELFF. CDR3 in DNA: TGTGCCAGCAGCTTAAGGCGGGGGGACACCGGGGAGCTGTTTTTT.